Listed here are 9 T cell receptor beta chains from one sample, sequenced in a study of blood T cell repertoires in COVID-19. The table came from immunoSEQ multiplex PCR; TCRdb's copy has only in-frame clones and leaves some out. The sample carries over 150,000 clones, around nine tenths recorded once. Sequencing was performed on peripheral blood. The receptors originated from a man aged 35-49 years with active or convalescent COVID-19.

The chain couples TRBV20-1 to TRBJ1-1, with no clear D. Germline CDR1 DFQATT, CDR2 SNEGSKA (reference sequence). V shed 6 bases and J shed 6 bases, with 11 bases lying between them. The CDR3 spans 11 residues. CDR3 sequence reads: CSAFVRAEAFF. CDR3 DNA: TGCAGTGCCTTTGTGAGGGCTGAAGCTTTCTTT.

This clone was seen a few times. The V gene is TRBV5-1, the J gene TRBJ1-1; D remains ambiguous. The CDR3 has 14 amino acids. V lost 0 bases and J lost 4, with 10 bases in between. Germline loops: CDR1 SGHRS, CDR2 YFSETQ. CDR3 DNA sequence: TGCGCCAGCAGCTTGGTAGAAGGGAGCACTGAAGCTTTCTTT. It is translated as CASSLVEGSTEAFF.

J is TRBJ2-7 and V is TRBV5-6; 9 bases match TRBD1. The CDR3 sequence is 15 residues long. Germline CDR1 SGHDT, CDR2 YYEEEE. Trimming at V came to 4 bases and at J to 4 bases, leaving 9 bases not matched to a gene. DNA for the CDR3: TGTGCCAGCAGCCCCGGGACAGGGCTGCATTACGAGCAGTACTTC. As protein: CASSPGTGLHYEQYF.

This clone was seen a single time. The chain joins TRBV7-9 to TRBJ2-1; no reliable D call. The V and J ends lost 5 bases and 6 bases respectively, with 11 bases between them. The V gene's germline CDR1 is SEHNR and CDR2 FQNEAQ (reference sequence). CDR3 length: 13 residues. CDR3 sequence: CASSTKRLNEQFF. In nucleotides, the CDR3 is TGTGCCAGCAGCACAAAGAGACTCAATGAGCAGTTCTTC. Based on the CDR3 plus reference TRBV7-9 and TRBJ2-1, the full variable domain is DTGVSQNPRHKITKRGQNVTFRCDPISEHNRLYWYRQTLGQGPEFLTYFQNEAQLEKSRLLSDRFSAERPKGSFSTLEIQRTEQGDSAMYLCASSTKRLNEQFFGPGTRLTVL.

The CDR3 nucleotides read TGTGCCAGCAGCCAAGAGCCGGGACAGATTAATGAAAAACTGTTTTTT. This sequence encodes CASSQEPGQINEKLFF. The J gene is TRBJ1-4, the V gene TRBV4-2; TRBD1 matches at 7 bases. Trimming at V came to 0 bases and at J to 4 bases, leaving 5 bases not matched to a gene. This CDR3 comprises 16 residues. From germline, CDR1 is LGHNA and CDR2 YNFKEQ.

This sequence joins TRBV6-6 and TRBJ1-1; D might be TRBD1 (5 bases). This CDR3 contains 16 residues. V was cut by 4 bases and J by 4 bases, with 19 bases left in between. Germline CDR1 MNHNY, CDR2 SVGAGI (reference sequence). As DNA, the CDR3 is TGTGCCAGCAGTTCCTCGGGGGGGGGAGGCGGCACTGAAGCTTTCTTT. Translated: CASSSSGGGGGTEAFF.

The rearrangement joins TRBV29-1 to TRBJ1-5; 9 bases agree with TRBD1. This CDR3 comprises 13 residues. The V gene end was trimmed by 5 bases and the J gene end by 7 bases; junction bases not matched to a gene: 6. The germline V gene has CDR1 SQVTM and CDR2 ANQGSEA. For the CDR3, the DNA is TGCAGCGTTCGTACAGGGGGCGGGCAGCCCCAGCATTTT. It specifies CSVRTGGGQPQHF.

The chain employs TRBV10-1 and TRBJ1-6, with TRBD1 matching over 8 bases. This CDR3 is 14 amino acids long. V was pared by 7 bases and J by 10 bases, with 9 bases of the junction left unmatched. CDR1 is WNHNN, CDR2 SYGVQD, per germline (reference sequence). CDR3 sequence (DNA): TGCGCCAGCATTAGACAGGGGCTAGAATCACCCCTCCACTTT. Its translation is CASIRQGLESPLHF.

This chain links TRBV5-4 with TRBJ2-7; TRBD1 aligns across 9 bases. The CDR3 sequence is 14 residues long. Germline CDR1 and CDR2: SGHNT and YYREEE (reference sequence). J was trimmed by 5 bases and V by 4 bases; bases with no gene match: 7. The CDR3 sequence: CASSPLQGADEQYF. For the CDR3, the DNA is TGTGCCAGCAGCCCCCTACAGGGGGCAGACGAGCAGTACTTC.